This TCR beta chain was sequenced during a study of CD8+ T cells in alopecia areata. This clone has only one observation. The CDR3 is 15 amino acids. V was pared by 0 bases and J by 5 bases, with 5 bases of the junction left unmatched. CDR1 and CDR2 from the germline V gene are SSHAT and FNYEAQ (reference sequence). It was cDNA, reverse transcribed from extracted RNA, that served as the sequencing template. Using immunoSEQ multiplex PCR, the repertoire was profiled, and TCRdb retains in-frame clones only, with some absent. The sample has approximately 180,000 clones; roughly 70% are singletons. The treatment: oral pan-JAK inhibitor, 5-10 mg twice daily.

The TCR sequence derives from a human donor with alopecia areata. This specimen consisted of CD4+ T cells sorted from blood, obtained at week 49, from a patient treated with tofacitinib. The chain is built from TRBV7-7 and TRBJ2-5, with 8 bases that match TRBD1. CDR3 DNA sequence: TGTGCCAGCAGCTTAGCGAGGACAGGGATGGAGACCCAGTACTTC. Protein product: CASSLARTGMETQYF.